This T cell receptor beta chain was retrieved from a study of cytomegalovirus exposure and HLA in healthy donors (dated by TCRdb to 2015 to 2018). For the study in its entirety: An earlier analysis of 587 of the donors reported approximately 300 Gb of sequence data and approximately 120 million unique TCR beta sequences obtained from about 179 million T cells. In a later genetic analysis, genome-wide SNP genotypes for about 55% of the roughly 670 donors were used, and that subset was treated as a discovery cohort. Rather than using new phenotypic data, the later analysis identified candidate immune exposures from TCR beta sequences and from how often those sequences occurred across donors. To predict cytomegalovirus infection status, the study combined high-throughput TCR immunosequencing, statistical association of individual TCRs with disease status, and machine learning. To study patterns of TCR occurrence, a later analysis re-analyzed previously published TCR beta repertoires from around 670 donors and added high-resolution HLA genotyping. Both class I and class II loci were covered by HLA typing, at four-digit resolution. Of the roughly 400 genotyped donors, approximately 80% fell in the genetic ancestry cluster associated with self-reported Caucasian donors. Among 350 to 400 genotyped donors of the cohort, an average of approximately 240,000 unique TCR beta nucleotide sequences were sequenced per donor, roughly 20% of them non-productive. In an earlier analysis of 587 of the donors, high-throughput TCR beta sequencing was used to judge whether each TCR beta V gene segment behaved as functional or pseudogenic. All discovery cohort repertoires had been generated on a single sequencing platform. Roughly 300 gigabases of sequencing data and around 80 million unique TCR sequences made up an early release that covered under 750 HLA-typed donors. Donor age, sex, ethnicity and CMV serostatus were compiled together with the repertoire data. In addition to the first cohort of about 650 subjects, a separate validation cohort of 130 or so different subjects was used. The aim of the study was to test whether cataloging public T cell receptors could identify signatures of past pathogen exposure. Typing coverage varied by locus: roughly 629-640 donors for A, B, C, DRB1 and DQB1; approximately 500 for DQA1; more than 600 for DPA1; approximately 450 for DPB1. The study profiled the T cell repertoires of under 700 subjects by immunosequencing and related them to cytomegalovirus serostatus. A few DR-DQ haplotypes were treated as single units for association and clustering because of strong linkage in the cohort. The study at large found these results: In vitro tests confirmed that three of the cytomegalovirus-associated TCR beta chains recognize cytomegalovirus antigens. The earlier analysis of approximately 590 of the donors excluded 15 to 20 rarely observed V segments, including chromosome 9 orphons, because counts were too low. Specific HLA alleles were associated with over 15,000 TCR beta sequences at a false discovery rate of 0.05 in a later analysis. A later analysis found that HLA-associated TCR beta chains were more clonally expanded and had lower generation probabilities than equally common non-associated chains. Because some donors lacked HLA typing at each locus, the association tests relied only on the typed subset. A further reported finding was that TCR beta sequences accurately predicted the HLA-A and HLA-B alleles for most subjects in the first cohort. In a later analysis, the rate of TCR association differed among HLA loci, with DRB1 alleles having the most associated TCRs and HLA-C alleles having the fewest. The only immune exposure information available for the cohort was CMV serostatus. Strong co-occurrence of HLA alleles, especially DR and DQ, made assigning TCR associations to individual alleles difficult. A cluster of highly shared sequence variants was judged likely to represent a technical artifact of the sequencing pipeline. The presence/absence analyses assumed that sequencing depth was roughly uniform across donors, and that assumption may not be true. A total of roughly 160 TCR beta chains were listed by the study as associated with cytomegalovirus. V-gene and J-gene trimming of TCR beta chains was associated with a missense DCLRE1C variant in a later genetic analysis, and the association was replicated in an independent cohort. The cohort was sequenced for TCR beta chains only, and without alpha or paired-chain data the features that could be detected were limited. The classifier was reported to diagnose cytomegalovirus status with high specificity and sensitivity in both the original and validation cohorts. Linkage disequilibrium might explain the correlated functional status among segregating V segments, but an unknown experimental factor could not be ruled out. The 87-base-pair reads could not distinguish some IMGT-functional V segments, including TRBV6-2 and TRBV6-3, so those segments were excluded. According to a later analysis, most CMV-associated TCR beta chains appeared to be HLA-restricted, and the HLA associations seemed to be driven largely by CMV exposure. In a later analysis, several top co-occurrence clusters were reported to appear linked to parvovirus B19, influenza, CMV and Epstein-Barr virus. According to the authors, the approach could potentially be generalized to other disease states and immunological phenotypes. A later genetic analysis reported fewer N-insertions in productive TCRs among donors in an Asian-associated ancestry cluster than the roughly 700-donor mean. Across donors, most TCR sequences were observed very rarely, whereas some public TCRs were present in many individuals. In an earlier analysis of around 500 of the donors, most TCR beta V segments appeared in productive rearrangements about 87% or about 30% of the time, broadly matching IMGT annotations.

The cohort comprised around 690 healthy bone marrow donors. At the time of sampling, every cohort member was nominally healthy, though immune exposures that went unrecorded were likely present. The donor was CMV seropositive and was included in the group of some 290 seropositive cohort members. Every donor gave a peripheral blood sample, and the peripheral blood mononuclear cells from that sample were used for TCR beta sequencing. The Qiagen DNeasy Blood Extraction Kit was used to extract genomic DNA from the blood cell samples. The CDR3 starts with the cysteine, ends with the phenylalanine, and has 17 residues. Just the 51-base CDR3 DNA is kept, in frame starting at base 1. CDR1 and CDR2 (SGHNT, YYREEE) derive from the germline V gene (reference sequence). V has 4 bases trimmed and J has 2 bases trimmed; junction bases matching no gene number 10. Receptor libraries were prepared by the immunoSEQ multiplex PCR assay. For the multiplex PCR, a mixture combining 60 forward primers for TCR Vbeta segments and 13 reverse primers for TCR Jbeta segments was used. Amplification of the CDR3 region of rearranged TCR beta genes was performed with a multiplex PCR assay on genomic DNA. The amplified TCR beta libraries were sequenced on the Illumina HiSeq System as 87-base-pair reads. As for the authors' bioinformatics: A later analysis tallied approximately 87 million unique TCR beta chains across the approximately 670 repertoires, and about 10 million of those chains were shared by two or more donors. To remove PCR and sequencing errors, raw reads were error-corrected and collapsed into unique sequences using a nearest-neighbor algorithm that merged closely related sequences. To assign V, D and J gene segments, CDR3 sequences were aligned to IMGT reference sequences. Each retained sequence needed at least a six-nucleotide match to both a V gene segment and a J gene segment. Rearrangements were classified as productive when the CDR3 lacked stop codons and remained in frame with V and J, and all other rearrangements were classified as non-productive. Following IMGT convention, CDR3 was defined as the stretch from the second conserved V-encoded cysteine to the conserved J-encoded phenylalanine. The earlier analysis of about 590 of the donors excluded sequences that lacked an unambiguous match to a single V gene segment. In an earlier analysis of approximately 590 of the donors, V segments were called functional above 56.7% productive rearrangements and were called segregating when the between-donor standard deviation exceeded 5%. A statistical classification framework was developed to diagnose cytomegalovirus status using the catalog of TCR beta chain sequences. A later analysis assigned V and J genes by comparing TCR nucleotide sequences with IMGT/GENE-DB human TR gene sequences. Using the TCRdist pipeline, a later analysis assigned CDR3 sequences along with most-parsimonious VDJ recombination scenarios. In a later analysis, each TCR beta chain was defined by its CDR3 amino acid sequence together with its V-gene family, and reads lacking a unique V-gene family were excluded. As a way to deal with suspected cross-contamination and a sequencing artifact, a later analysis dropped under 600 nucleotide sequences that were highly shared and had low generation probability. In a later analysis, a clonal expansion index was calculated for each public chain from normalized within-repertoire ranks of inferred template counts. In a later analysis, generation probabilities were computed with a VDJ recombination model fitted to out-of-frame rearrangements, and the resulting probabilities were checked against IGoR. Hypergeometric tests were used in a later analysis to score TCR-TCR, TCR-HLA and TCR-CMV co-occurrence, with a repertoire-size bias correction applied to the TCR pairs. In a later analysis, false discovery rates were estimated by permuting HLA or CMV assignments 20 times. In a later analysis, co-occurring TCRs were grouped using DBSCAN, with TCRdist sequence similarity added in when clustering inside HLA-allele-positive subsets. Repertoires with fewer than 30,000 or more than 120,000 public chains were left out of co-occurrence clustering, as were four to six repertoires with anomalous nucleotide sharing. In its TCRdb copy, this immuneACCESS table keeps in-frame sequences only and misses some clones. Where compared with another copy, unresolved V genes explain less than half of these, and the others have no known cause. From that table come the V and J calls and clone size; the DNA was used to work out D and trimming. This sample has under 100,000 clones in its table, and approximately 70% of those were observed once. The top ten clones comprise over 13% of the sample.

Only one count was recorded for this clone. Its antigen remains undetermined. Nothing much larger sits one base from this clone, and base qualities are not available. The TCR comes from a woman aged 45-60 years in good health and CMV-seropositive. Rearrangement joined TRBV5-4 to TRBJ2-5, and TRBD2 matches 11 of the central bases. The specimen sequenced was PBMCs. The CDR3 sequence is CASSPTTGTSGQETQYF. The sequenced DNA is TGTGCCAGCAGCCCCACCACCGGGACTAGCGGTCAAGAGACCCAGTACTTC.